The 9 T cell receptor beta chains listed next were all sequenced from one sample in a study of CD8+ T cells in alopecia areata. As the sequencing template, cDNA was produced by extracting RNA and reverse transcribing it. The method was immunoSEQ multiplex PCR; TCRdb's version includes in-frame clones alone and lacks a portion of them. The data contain over 30,000 clones, about 80% of them singletons. Sequencing was performed on NKG2D-low CD8+ T cells sorted from blood. Receptors were obtained from a human donor with alopecia areata.

This clone qualifies as medium-sized. The rearrangement links TRBV7-9 to TRBJ2-1, with a possible D match to TRBD1 (5 bases). Germline assignment: CDR1 SEHNR and CDR2 FQNEAQ (reference sequence). Trimming pared 8 bases from V and 7 bases from J, leaving 12 bases between. The CDR3 contains 12 residues. Here the CDR3 reads CASVQGSNEQFF. CDR3 DNA sequence: TGTGCCAGCGTGCAGGGAAGTAATGAGCAGTTCTTC.

This chain links TRBV30 with TRBJ2-2, with D tentatively TRBD1 or TRBD2 (5 bases each). This CDR3 is 15 amino acids long. CDR1 and CDR2 from the germline V gene are GTSNPN and SVGIG (reference sequence). Trimming left V 0 bases short and J 3 bases short, with 11 bases between. CDR3 DNA: TGTGCCTGGAGTGTAAGAGGGGCACACACCGGGGAGCTGTTTTTT. Translating gives CAWSVRGAHTGELFF.

CDR3 nucleotides: TGCAGCGTTGAAAAACAGGGGGTAGATACGCAGTATTTT. Translation gives CSVEKQGVDTQYF. This sequence joins TRBV29-1 and TRBJ2-3; 8 bases fit TRBD1. The germline CDR1 and CDR2 sequences are SQVTM and ANQGSEA. V shed 2 bases and J 5 bases; nucleotides not matched to a gene: 3. The CDR3 is made up of 13 amino acids.

The J gene is TRBJ2-1, the V gene TRBV6-1; D gene uncertain. V shed 8 bases and J shed 7 bases, with 15 bases lying between them. Germline CDR1 MNHNS, CDR2 SASEGT. The CDR3 spans 13 residues. CDR3 in DNA: TGTGCCAGCGGGCAGGACGAGAAAAATGAGCAGTTCTTC. Translating gives CASGQDEKNEQFF.

This clone came up a few times. This rearrangement joins TRBV6-5 to TRBJ2-1; 8 nucleotides match TRBD1. V shed 6 bases, J shed 4 bases, and the junction held 8 bases outside the gene matches. This CDR3 is 15 amino acids long. Germline V gene sequence: CDR1 MNHEY, CDR2 SVGAGI. CDR3 nucleotides: TGTGCCAGCAGCCAGGGACAGGAGCAATACAATGAGCAGTTCTTC. It yields the protein CASSQGQEQYNEQFF.

The rearrangement links TRBV29-1 to TRBJ2-2; a weak D match, TRBD1 (5 bases). The length of the CDR3 is 15 residues. V lost 5 bases and J 3 bases, leaving 16 bases between the germline ends. From germline, CDR1 is SQVTM and CDR2 ANQGSEA. The CDR3 DNA follows: TGCAGCGTTAAAGGGGCGGATACTGACACCGGGGAGCTGTTTTTT. The encoded protein is CSVKGADTDTGELFF.

The chain joins TRBV11-2 to TRBJ2-7; the match to TRBD1 covers 8 bases. The germline V gene has CDR1 SGHAT and CDR2 FQNNGV. Losses at the gene ends were 6 bases for V and 5 bases for J; bases not matched to a gene: 9. The CDR3 contains 14 residues. The CDR3 DNA follows: TGTGCCAGCAGGGTCGACAGGGGATGGGACGAGCAGTACTTC. Protein: CASRVDRGWDEQYF.

The table lists this clone with a few counts. The rearrangement links TRBV19 to TRBJ1-5; D gene uncertain. V shed 4 bases and J shed 1 base, with 8 bases lying between them. CDR1 and CDR2 from the germline V gene are LNHDA and SQIVND (reference sequence). This CDR3 has 14 residues. As DNA, the CDR3 is TGTGCCAGTAGTACGGGTTTAAGCAATCAGCCCCAGCATTTT. Its protein product is CASSTGLSNQPQHF.

This chain connects TRBV5-6 to TRBJ2-1; tentatively, D is TRBD2 (6 bases). Trimming shortened V by 2 bases and J by 2 bases, and 8 bases separated the two germline ends. The CDR3 contains 14 residues. Looked up from germline, CDR1 is SGHDT and CDR2 is YYEEEE. Written as DNA, the CDR3 is TGTGCCAGCAGCTTCGGGAGAACCTACAATGAGCAGTTCTTC. It codes for CASSFGRTYNEQFF.